This T cell receptor (beta chain) is from a study of cytomegalovirus exposure and HLA in healthy donors (dated by TCRdb to about 2017). Notes on the research overall: An earlier analysis of under 600 of the donors reported 250 to 300 Gb of sequence data and 117 million unique TCR beta sequences from approximately 180 million T cells. Among a few hundred genotyped donors of the cohort, an average of approximately 240,000 unique TCR beta nucleotide sequences were sequenced per donor, roughly 18% of them non-productive. High-throughput TCR immunosequencing, statistical association of individual TCRs with disease status, and machine learning were combined to predict cytomegalovirus infection status. An earlier analysis of several hundred of the donors used high-throughput TCR beta sequencing to judge whether each TCR beta V gene segment behaved as functional or pseudogenic. A separate validation cohort of more than 100 different subjects was used in addition to the roughly 700-subject first cohort. Approximately 300 gigabases of sequencing data and around 87 million unique TCR sequences were included in an early release covering under 650 HLA-typed donors. The number of typed donors differed by locus: roughly 629-630 for A, B, C, DRB1 and DQB1; 500 to 550 for DQA1; 606 for DPA1; and 400 to 480 for DPB1. A later analysis re-analyzed previously published TCR beta repertoires from several hundred donors and added high-resolution HLA genotyping to study TCR occurrence patterns. Every repertoire in the discovery cohort had been generated on one and the same sequencing platform. The aim of the study was to test whether cataloging public T cell receptors could identify signatures of past pathogen exposure. Class I and class II HLA loci were covered by the typing at four-digit resolution. A later genetic analysis used genome-wide SNP genotypes for about 60% of the roughly 700 donors, treating that subset as a discovery cohort. Donor age, sex, ethnicity and CMV serostatus were compiled alongside the repertoire data. Rather than drawing on any new phenotypic data, the later analysis identified candidate immune exposures from TCR beta sequences and the way those sequences occurred across donors. The study used immunosequencing to profile the T cell repertoires of 666 subjects and linked those repertoires to cytomegalovirus serostatus. Because of strong linkage in the cohort, four or five DR-DQ haplotypes were treated as single units for association and clustering. Among the roughly 400 genotyped donors, approximately 82% belonged to the genetic ancestry cluster associated with self-reported Caucasian donors. The study at large found these results: Because the 87-base-pair reads could not distinguish some IMGT-functional V segments, including TRBV6-2 and TRBV6-3, those segments were excluded. According to a later genetic analysis, donors in an Asian-associated ancestry cluster had fewer N-insertions in productive TCRs than the approximately 630-donor mean. The sequencing pipeline was judged likely to have produced a cluster of highly shared sequence variants as a technical artifact. According to a later analysis, parvovirus B19, influenza, CMV and Epstein-Barr virus appeared linked to several top co-occurrence clusters. The earlier analysis of some 540 of the donors excluded approximately 17 rarely observed V segments, including chromosome 9 orphons, because counts were too low. The study gave a list of some 150 TCR beta chains associated with cytomegalovirus. In an earlier analysis of 587 of the donors, most TCR beta V segments appeared in productive rearrangements about 87% or about 30% of the time, broadly matching IMGT annotations. A further reported finding was that TCR beta sequences accurately predicted the HLA-A and HLA-B alleles for most subjects in the first cohort. Most TCR sequences were seen in very few donors, while some public TCRs were found in many individuals. In both the original and validation cohorts, the classifier was reported to diagnose cytomegalovirus status with high specificity and sensitivity. An association between a missense DCLRE1C variant and V-gene and J-gene trimming of TCR beta chains was found in a later genetic analysis and replicated in an independent cohort. In a later analysis, the rate of TCR association differed among HLA loci, with DRB1 alleles having the most associated TCRs and HLA-C alleles having the fewest. For the cohort, immune exposure information was limited to CMV serostatus. The cohort was sequenced for TCR beta chains only, and without alpha or paired-chain data the features that could be detected were limited. Because some donors lacked HLA typing at each locus, the association tests relied only on the typed subset. When HLA alleles, especially DR and DQ, strongly co-occurred, TCR associations were difficult to assign to individual alleles. In a later analysis, HLA-associated TCR beta chains showed more clonal expansion and lower generation probabilities than non-associated chains that were equally common. Specific HLA alleles were associated with 16,951 TCR beta sequences at a false discovery rate of 0.05 in a later analysis. According to a later analysis, most CMV-associated TCR beta chains appeared to be HLA-restricted, and the HLA associations seemed to be driven largely by CMV exposure. In vitro tests confirmed that three of the cytomegalovirus-associated TCR beta chains recognize cytomegalovirus antigens. Correlated functional status among segregating V segments might be attributable to linkage disequilibrium, but an unknown experimental factor could not be ruled out. It was suggested by the authors that the approach could potentially be generalized to other disease states and immunological phenotypes. Sequencing depth was assumed to be roughly uniform across donors in the presence/absence analyses, though that assumption may not hold.

Library preparation used the immunoSEQ multiplex PCR assay. A mixture of 60 forward primers for TCR Vbeta segments and 13 reverse primers for TCR Jbeta segments was used in the multiplex PCR. The CDR3 region of rearranged TCR beta genes was amplified from genomic DNA by a multiplex PCR assay. On the Illumina HiSeq System, the amplified TCR beta libraries were sequenced as 87-base-pair reads. The original pipeline was this. In a later analysis, roughly 80 million unique TCR beta chains were counted across the 500 to 850 repertoires, and around 11 million of these chains were shared by at least two donors. To remove PCR and sequencing errors, raw reads were error-corrected and collapsed into unique sequences using a nearest-neighbor algorithm that merged closely related sequences. CDR3 sequences were aligned to IMGT reference sequences to assign V, D and J gene segments. For a sequence to be retained, a match of at least six nucleotides to both a V gene segment and a J gene segment was required. A rearrangement was called productive if the CDR3 had no stop codons and remained in frame with V and J, and every other rearrangement was called non-productive. Following IMGT convention, CDR3 was defined as the stretch from the second conserved V-encoded cysteine to the conserved J-encoded phenylalanine. Sequences without an unambiguous match to a single V gene segment were excluded from the earlier analysis of 500 to 700 of the donors. In an earlier analysis of 587 of the donors, a V segment was called functional when productive rearrangements were above 56.7%, and segregating when the standard deviation between donors exceeded 5%. A statistical classification framework was built to diagnose cytomegalovirus status from the catalog of TCR beta chain sequences. V and J gene assignment, in a later analysis, came from comparing TCR nucleotide sequences with IMGT/GENE-DB human TR gene sequences. The TCRdist pipeline was used in a later analysis to assign CDR3 sequences and most-parsimonious VDJ recombination scenarios. A later analysis defined each TCR beta chain by its CDR3 amino acid sequence plus V-gene family, and excluded reads lacking a unique V-gene family. A later analysis removed nearly 600 highly shared, low-generation-probability nucleotide sequences to deal with suspected cross-contamination and a sequencing artifact. A later analysis calculated a clonal expansion index for each public chain from normalized within-repertoire ranks of inferred template counts. Generation probabilities in a later analysis came from a VDJ recombination model fitted to out-of-frame rearrangements, and those results were checked against IGoR. A later analysis scored TCR-TCR, TCR-HLA and TCR-CMV co-occurrence with hypergeometric tests, applying a repertoire-size bias correction to TCR pairs. In a later analysis, false discovery rates were estimated by permuting HLA or CMV assignments 20 times. In a later analysis, co-occurring TCRs were grouped using DBSCAN, and TCRdist sequence similarity was added for clustering within HLA-allele-positive subsets. For co-occurrence clustering, repertoires with fewer than 30,000 or more than 120,000 public chains were excluded, along with roughly 5 repertoires with anomalous nucleotide sharing. TCRdb carries this immuneACCESS record with in-frame sequences only. Its versions omit some clonotypes, under half of them owing to an unresolved V gene in the studies checked, with the rest unexplained. V and J calls and clone size are copied from that table; D and trimming were computed from the DNA. This sample lists over 150,000 clones; approximately 80% were detected once. The leading ten clones occupy 4.5% to 7% of the sample.

The germline V gene (reference sequence) supplies CDR1 GTSNPN and CDR2 SVGIG. Cut back by 0 bases and 2 bases, the V and J ends lie 13 bases apart. The CDR3 starts with the cysteine, ends with the phenylalanine, and has 15 residues. CDR3 DNA is the only sequence kept; it has 45 bases, read in frame from the first base. In regard to this clone: This clone's antigen is unknown. No much larger clone exists at a distance of one base, and base qualities are not known. Other DNA sequences of this sample code for an identical CDR3.

The cohort was made up of approximately 670 healthy bone marrow donors. Cohort members were all nominally healthy when sampled, although unrecorded immune exposures were likely present. The donor was CMV seropositive and belonged to the group of about 290 seropositive cohort members. A peripheral blood sample was provided by each donor, and peripheral blood mononuclear cells were used for TCR beta sequencing. Genomic DNA was extracted from the blood cell samples with the Qiagen DNeasy Blood Extraction Kit. The material sequenced was PBMCs. The chain links TRBV30 with TRBJ1-1; the D gene assignment is ambiguous. The TCR was taken from a middle-aged woman in good health and CMV-seropositive. Here is the DNA: TGTGCCTGGAGTGTACTCAGGCAGCTTAACACTGAAGCTTTCTTT. This gives the protein CAWSVLRQLNTEAFF.